Sequencing of this T cell receptor (beta chain) was carried out in a study of cytomegalovirus exposure and HLA in healthy donors (dated by TCRdb to 2016 to 2017). About the study as a whole: In an earlier analysis of some 610 of the donors, approximately 300 Gb of sequence data and some 120 million unique TCR beta sequences from roughly 180 million T cells were reported. An early release that covered roughly 600 HLA-typed donors contained approximately 300 gigabases of sequencing data and tens of millions of unique TCR sequences. Of the roughly 410 genotyped donors, 81% were placed in the genetic ancestry cluster associated with self-reported Caucasian donors. The study aimed to test whether signatures of past pathogen exposure could be identified by cataloging public T cell receptors. The T cell repertoires of 670 or so subjects were profiled by immunosequencing and related to cytomegalovirus serostatus. In addition to the first cohort of roughly 700 subjects, a separate validation cohort of over 90 different subjects was used. The study combined high-throughput TCR immunosequencing, statistical association of individual TCRs with disease status, and machine learning to predict cytomegalovirus infection status. To study patterns of TCR occurrence, a later analysis re-analyzed previously published TCR beta repertoires from 600 to 750 donors and added high-resolution HLA genotyping. In the later analysis, no new phenotypic data were used to find candidate immune exposures; instead, reliance was placed on TCR beta sequences and their occurrence across donors. An earlier analysis of fewer than 750 of the donors used high-throughput TCR beta sequencing to judge whether each TCR beta V gene segment behaved as functional or pseudogenic. Donor age, sex, ethnicity and CMV serostatus were compiled together with the repertoire data. A later genetic analysis took genome-wide SNP genotypes for about 55% of the roughly 670 donors and used that subset as a discovery cohort. Every repertoire in the discovery cohort had been generated on one and the same sequencing platform. Both class I and class II loci were covered by HLA typing, at four-digit resolution. Typing coverage differed by locus: A, B, C, DRB1 and DQB1 were typed in about 620-640 donors, DQA1 in 500 to 550, DPA1 in approximately 600, and DPB1 in roughly 450. About five DR-DQ haplotypes were treated as single units for association and clustering because of strong linkage in the cohort. On average, roughly 250,000 unique TCR beta nucleotide sequences were sequenced per donor among 398 genotyped donors of the cohort, with about 19% of those sequences being non-productive.

There are 14 amino acids in the CDR3, from cysteine to phenylalanine inclusive. Of the read, only the CDR3 DNA is kept; its 42 bases are in frame from base 1. Relative to germline, V is 3 bases shorter and J is 4 bases shorter, with 12 bases between their ends. The germline V gene supplies CDR1 KGHSH and CDR2 LQKENI. Libraries were prepared through the immunoSEQ multiplex PCR assay. A mixture of 60 forward primers for TCR Vbeta segments and 13 reverse primers for TCR Jbeta segments was used in the multiplex PCR. The CDR3 region of rearranged TCR beta genes was amplified from genomic DNA with a multiplex PCR assay. The Illumina HiSeq System was used to sequence the amplified TCR beta libraries as 87-base-pair reads. The original pipeline was this. Across the roughly 700 repertoires, a later analysis counted approximately 75 million unique TCR beta chains, approximately 12 million of which were shared by at least two donors. Raw reads were error-corrected and collapsed into unique sequences by a nearest-neighbor algorithm in which closely related sequences were merged to remove PCR and sequencing errors. To assign V, D and J gene segments, CDR3 sequences were aligned to IMGT reference sequences. Each retained sequence needed at least a six-nucleotide match to both a V gene segment and a J gene segment. A rearrangement counted as productive if the CDR3 had no stop codons and remained in frame with V and J, and every other rearrangement counted as non-productive. Following IMGT convention, CDR3 was defined as the stretch from the second conserved V-encoded cysteine up to the conserved J-encoded phenylalanine. The earlier analysis of a few hundred of the donors excluded sequences that lacked an unambiguous match to a single V gene segment. An earlier analysis of 587 of the donors classified V segments as functional when productive rearrangements were above 56.7% and as segregating when the standard deviation between donors was above 5%. A statistical classification framework was developed to diagnose cytomegalovirus status using the catalog of TCR beta chain sequences. V and J gene assignment, in a later analysis, came from comparing TCR nucleotide sequences with IMGT/GENE-DB human TR gene sequences. A later analysis assigned CDR3 sequences and most-parsimonious VDJ recombination scenarios with the TCRdist pipeline. In a later analysis, every TCR beta chain was defined by the combination of its CDR3 amino acid sequence and its V-gene family, and reads without a unique V-gene family were dropped. To address suspected cross-contamination and a sequencing artifact, a later analysis removed a few hundred highly shared, low-generation-probability nucleotide sequences. In a later analysis, a clonal expansion index for each public chain was calculated from normalized within-repertoire ranks of inferred template counts. In a later analysis, generation probabilities were computed with a VDJ recombination model fitted to out-of-frame rearrangements, and the resulting probabilities were checked against IGoR. A later analysis scored TCR-TCR, TCR-HLA and TCR-CMV co-occurrence with hypergeometric tests, applying a repertoire-size bias correction to TCR pairs. False discovery rates were estimated in a later analysis by permuting HLA or CMV assignments 20 times. In a later analysis, co-occurring TCRs were grouped with DBSCAN, and TCRdist sequence similarity was added when clustering was performed within HLA-allele-positive subsets. For co-occurrence clustering, repertoires with fewer than 30,000 or more than 120,000 public chains were excluded, along with about five repertoires with anomalous nucleotide sharing. TCRdb holds this immuneACCESS table with in-frame rearrangements only. Some clones are missing; in checked studies, unresolved V genes explain under half, and the rest has no known cause. V, J and clone size are taken as reported in that table, and D and trimming were inferred from the DNA itself. Here the sample has over 100,000 clones; 73% occur a single time. Approximately 2.1% of the sample rests with the top ten.

The cohort was made up of approximately 670 healthy bone marrow donors. At the time of sampling, every cohort member was nominally healthy, though immune exposures that went unrecorded were likely present. The donor was CMV seropositive and belonged to the group of 250 to 300 seropositive cohort members. A peripheral blood sample was collected from each donor, and TCR beta sequencing was performed on peripheral blood mononuclear cells. The Qiagen DNeasy Blood Extraction Kit was used to extract genomic DNA from the blood cell samples. What the authors observed across the whole study: According to a later genetic analysis, donors in an Asian-associated ancestry cluster had fewer N-insertions in productive TCRs than the roughly 670-donor mean. Sequencing depth was assumed to be roughly uniform across donors in the presence/absence analyses, though that assumption may not hold. While some public TCRs were present in many individuals, most TCR sequences turned up only very rarely across donors. In a later analysis, HLA-associated TCR beta chains showed more clonal expansion and lower generation probabilities than non-associated chains that were equally common. The authors suggested that the approach could potentially be generalized to other disease states and immunological phenotypes. Broadly in line with IMGT annotations, most TCR beta V segments showed up in productive rearrangements about 87% or about 30% of the time in an earlier analysis of several hundred of the donors. Correlated functional status among segregating V segments might be attributable to linkage disequilibrium, but an unknown experimental factor could not be ruled out. The classifier was reported to diagnose cytomegalovirus status with high specificity and sensitivity in both the original cohort and the validation cohort. A later analysis associated 16,951 TCR beta sequences with specific HLA alleles at a false discovery rate of 0.05. Because some donors lacked HLA typing at each locus, the association tests relied only on the typed subset. The study gave a list of 150 to 200 TCR beta chains associated with cytomegalovirus. In a later genetic analysis, a missense DCLRE1C variant was associated with V-gene and J-gene trimming of TCR beta chains, and the association was replicated in an independent cohort. According to a later analysis, parvovirus B19, influenza, CMV and Epstein-Barr virus appeared linked to several top co-occurrence clusters. Some IMGT-functional V segments, including TRBV6-2 and TRBV6-3, could not be told apart with the 87-base-pair reads, so those segments were excluded. In this cohort, only TCR beta chains were sequenced, and detectable features were limited by the absence of alpha or paired-chain data. According to a later analysis, most CMV-associated TCR beta chains appeared to be HLA-restricted, and the HLA associations seemed to be driven largely by CMV exposure. According to a later analysis, TCR association rates differed among HLA loci, with DRB1 alleles showing the most associated TCRs and HLA-C alleles showing the fewest. A cluster of highly shared sequence variants was judged likely to represent a technical artifact of the sequencing pipeline. When HLA alleles, especially DR and DQ, strongly co-occurred, TCR associations were difficult to assign to individual alleles. Immune exposure information for the cohort was limited to CMV serostatus. A further reported finding was that TCR beta sequences accurately predicted the HLA-A and HLA-B alleles for most subjects in the first cohort. Three of the identified cytomegalovirus-associated TCR beta chains were confirmed in vitro to be specific for cytomegalovirus antigens. About 17 rarely observed V segments, including chromosome 9 orphons, were excluded from the earlier analysis of a few hundred of the donors because counts were too low.

Comments on this clone: Its antigen remains unidentified. Qualities for individual bases were not recorded, and no much larger clone is one base off.

This clonotype was obtained from a woman aged 40-49 years in good health and CMV-seropositive. Sequenced input: PBMCs. In this chain, TRBV18 is recombined with TRBJ1-2; the D gene lacks a confident call. The nucleotides are TGTGCCAGCTCACCGGAGGGCAGGAGCTATGGCTACACCTTC. It is translated as CASSPEGRSYGYTF.